The clone carrying this TCR beta chain was seen only a few times. Other DNA sequences of this sample code for an identical CDR3. Profiled with immunoSEQ multiplex PCR; TCRdb holds only in-frame clones, not every one. The sample lists some 200,000 clones, just under 85% occurring once. V was shortened by 0 bases and J by 1 base, with 4 bases between the two germline ends. Germline V lookup: CDR1 SGDLS, CDR2 YYNGEE. The CDR3 runs to 13 residues. The sample originates from a study of blood T cell repertoires in COVID-19. This TCR derives from a woman aged 40 to 50 with acute COVID-19. Sequencing was carried out using PBMCs or T cells enriched from blood (not recorded which). This chain connects TRBV9 to TRBJ1-1; D gene ambiguous. CDR3 DNA: TGTGCCAGCAGCGTAGCGTCGAACACTGAAGCTTTCTTT. Its translation: CASSVASNTEAFF.